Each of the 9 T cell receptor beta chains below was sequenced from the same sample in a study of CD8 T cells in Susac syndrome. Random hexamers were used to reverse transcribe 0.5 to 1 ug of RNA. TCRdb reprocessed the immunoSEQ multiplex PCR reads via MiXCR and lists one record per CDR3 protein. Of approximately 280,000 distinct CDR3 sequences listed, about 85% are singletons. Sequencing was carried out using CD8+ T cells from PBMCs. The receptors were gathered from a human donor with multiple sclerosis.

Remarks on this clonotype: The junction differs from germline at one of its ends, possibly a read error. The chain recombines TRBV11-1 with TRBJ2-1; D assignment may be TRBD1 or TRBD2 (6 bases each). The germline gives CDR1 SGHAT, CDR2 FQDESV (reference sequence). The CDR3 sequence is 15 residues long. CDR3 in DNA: TGTGCCAGCAGATTAGAAGAGGGGGAGGACAATGAGCAGTTCTTC. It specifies CASRLEEGEDNEQFF.

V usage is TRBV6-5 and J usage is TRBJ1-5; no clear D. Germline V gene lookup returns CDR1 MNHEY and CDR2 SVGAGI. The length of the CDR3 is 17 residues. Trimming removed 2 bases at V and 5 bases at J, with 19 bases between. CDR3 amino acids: CASSYVTGPLRDQPQHF. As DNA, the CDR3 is TGTGCCAGCAGTTACGTTACTGGGCCGCTCCGGGATCAGCCCCAGCATTTT.

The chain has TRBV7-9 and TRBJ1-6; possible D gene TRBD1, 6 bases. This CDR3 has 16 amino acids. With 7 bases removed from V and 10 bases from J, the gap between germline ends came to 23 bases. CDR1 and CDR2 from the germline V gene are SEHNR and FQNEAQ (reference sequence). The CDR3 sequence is CASIFRKGVGESPLHF. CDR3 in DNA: TGTGCCAGCATCTTTAGGAAGGGGGTGGGCGAATCACCCCTCCACTTT.

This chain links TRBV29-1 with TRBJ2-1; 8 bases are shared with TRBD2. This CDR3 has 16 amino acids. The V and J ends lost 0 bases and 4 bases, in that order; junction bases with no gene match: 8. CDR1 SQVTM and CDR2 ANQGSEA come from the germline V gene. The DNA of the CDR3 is TGCAGCGTTGAAGATCCTACTAGCGGAGGATACAATGAGCAGTTCTTC. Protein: CSVEDPTSGGYNEQFF.

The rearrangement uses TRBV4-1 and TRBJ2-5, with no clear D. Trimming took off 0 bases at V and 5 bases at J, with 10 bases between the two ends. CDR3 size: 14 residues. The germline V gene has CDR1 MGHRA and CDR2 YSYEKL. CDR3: CASSQDGEFETQYF. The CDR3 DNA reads TGCGCCAGCAGCCAAGACGGAGAATTTGAGACCCAGTACTTC.

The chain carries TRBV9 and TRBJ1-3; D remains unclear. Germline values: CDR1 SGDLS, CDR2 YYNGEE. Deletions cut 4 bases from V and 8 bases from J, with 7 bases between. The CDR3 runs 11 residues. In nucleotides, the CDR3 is TGTGCCAGCAGCCCCGGTCACACCATATATTTT. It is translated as CASSPGHTIYF.

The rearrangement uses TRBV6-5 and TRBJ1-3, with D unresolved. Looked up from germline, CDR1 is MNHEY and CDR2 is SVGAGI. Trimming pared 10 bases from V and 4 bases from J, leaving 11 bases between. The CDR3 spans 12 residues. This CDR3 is CATSPGGNTIYF. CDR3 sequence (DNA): TGTGCCACCTCGCCTGGGGGAAACACCATATATTTT.

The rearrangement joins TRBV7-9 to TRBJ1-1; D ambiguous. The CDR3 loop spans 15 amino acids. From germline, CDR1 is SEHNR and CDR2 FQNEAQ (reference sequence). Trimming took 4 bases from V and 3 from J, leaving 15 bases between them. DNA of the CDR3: TGTGCCAGCAGCTCGGGAGCCCGTCCGTACACTGAAGCTTTCTTT. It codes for CASSSGARPYTEAFF.

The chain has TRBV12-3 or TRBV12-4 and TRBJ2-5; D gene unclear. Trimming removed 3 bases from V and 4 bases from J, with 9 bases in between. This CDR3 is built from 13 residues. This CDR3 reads CASSFVVRETQYF. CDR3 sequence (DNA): TGTGCCAGCAGTTTCGTGGTTAGAGAGACCCAGTACTTC.